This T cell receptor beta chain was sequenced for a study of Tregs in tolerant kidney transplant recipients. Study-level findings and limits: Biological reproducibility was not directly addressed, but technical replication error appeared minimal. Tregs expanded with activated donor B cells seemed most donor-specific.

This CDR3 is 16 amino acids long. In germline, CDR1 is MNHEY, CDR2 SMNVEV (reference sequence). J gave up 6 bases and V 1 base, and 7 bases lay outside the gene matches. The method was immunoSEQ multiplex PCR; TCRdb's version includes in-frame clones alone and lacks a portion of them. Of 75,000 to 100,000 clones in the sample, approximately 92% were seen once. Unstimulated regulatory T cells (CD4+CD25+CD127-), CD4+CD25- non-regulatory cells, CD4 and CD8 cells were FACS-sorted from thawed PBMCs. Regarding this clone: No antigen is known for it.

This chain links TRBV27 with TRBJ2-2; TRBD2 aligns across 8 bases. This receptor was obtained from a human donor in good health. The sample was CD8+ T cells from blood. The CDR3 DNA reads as TGTGCCAGCAGTTTATACACCCGCGGGGGGCCCGGGGAGCTGTTTTTT. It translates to CASSLYTRGGPGELFF.